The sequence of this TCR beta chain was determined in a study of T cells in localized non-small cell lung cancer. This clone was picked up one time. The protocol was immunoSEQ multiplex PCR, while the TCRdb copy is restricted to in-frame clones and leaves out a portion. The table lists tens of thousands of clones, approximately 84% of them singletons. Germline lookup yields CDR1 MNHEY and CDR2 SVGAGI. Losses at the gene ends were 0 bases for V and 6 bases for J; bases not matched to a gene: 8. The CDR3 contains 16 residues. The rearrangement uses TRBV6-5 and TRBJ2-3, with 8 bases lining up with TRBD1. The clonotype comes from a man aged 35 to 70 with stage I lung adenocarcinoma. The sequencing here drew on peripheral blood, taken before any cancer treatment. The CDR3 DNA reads TGTGCCAGCAGTTACTCGACCCTAGGACAGGGCGATACGCAGTATTTT. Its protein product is CASSYSTLGQGDTQYF.